These 26 T cell receptor beta chains were all obtained from the same sample, sequenced in a study of blood T cell repertoires in COVID-19. Assay: immunoSEQ multiplex PCR; the TCRdb copy retains only in-frame clones and omits some. The table includes roughly 280,000 clones, around 84% detected once. Material: peripheral blood. These TCRs come from a man in his sixties with acute or convalescent COVID-19.

This sequence joins TRBV29-1 and TRBJ2-1; TRBD1 aligns across 7 bases. The CDR3 is 16 amino acids. J was trimmed by 4 bases and V by 2 bases; bases with no gene match: 11. Germline CDR1 reads SQVTM; CDR2 reads ANQGSEA. The CDR3 nucleotides are TGCAGCGTTGAACATGGACAGGTGGGGGCTTACAATGAGCAGTTCTTC. It translates to CSVEHGQVGAYNEQFF.

V is TRBV4-1 and J is TRBJ2-1; 7 nucleotides line up with TRBD1. V was clipped by 0 bases and J by 7 bases; unmatched bases: 3. CDR3 size: 14 residues. The germline CDR1 and CDR2 sequences are MGHRA and YSYEKL. The CDR3 loop reads CASSQDTGANEQFF. The CDR3 region has the DNA TGCGCCAGCAGCCAAGATACAGGGGCGAATGAGCAGTTCTTC.

The rearrangement uses TRBV30 and TRBJ1-1, with D possibly being TRBD1 (6 bases). There are 13 residues in the CDR3. Between the trimmed V and J ends, which lost 8 bases and 1 base, there was a span of 14 bases. Germline V gene lookup returns CDR1 GTSNPN and CDR2 SVGIG (reference sequence). The CDR3 bases are TGTGCCACATGGACAGTTTCGAACACTGAAGCTTTCTTT. It translates to CATWTVSNTEAFF.

The chain carries TRBV3-1 (or the pseudogene TRBV3-2) and TRBJ1-3, with D uncertain. Trimming removed 4 bases at V and 7 bases at J, with 17 bases between. The CDR3 sequence is 15 residues long. Looked up from germline, CDR1 is LGHDT and CDR2 is YNNKEL (reference sequence). CDR3 protein: CASSPPTPYVNTIYF. DNA of the CDR3: TGTGCCAGCAGCCCTCCGACTCCATATGTTAACACCATATATTTT.

The V and J genes are TRBV7-9 and TRBJ2-7; 7 positions agree with TRBD2. Unmatched junction bases numbered 7, after V lost 5 bases and J lost 0 bases. The germline CDR1 and CDR2 sequences are SEHNR and FQNEAQ (reference sequence). CDR3 size: 15 residues. Here the CDR3 reads CASSISGVSSYEQYF. CDR3 nucleotide sequence: TGTGCCAGCAGCATCAGCGGGGTGAGCTCCTACGAGCAGTACTTC.

The J gene is TRBJ2-7, the V gene TRBV5-1, with 8 bases identical to TRBD1. V was pared by 3 bases and J by 5 bases, with 10 bases of the junction left unmatched. The CDR3 extends over 15 amino acids. Germline lookup yields CDR1 SGHRS and CDR2 YFSETQ. The CDR3 loop reads CASSSSGQGGHEQYF. Written as DNA, the CDR3 is TGCGCCAGCAGCTCCTCCGGACAGGGCGGGCACGAGCAGTACTTC.

CDR3 nucleotide sequence: TGTGCCAGCAGCGAGACACGGCACTATGGCTACACCTTC. This translates into CASSETRHYGYTF. The chain employs TRBV11-2 and TRBJ1-2; D ambiguous. This CDR3 is built from 13 residues. V lost 5 bases, J lost 3 bases, and 10 bases lay in between. Per germline, CDR1 SGHAT and CDR2 FQNNGV.

V usage is TRBV2 and J usage is TRBJ2-7; 8 positions agree with TRBD2. The V gene's germline CDR1 is SNHLY and CDR2 FYNNEI. The CDR3 runs 13 residues. V shed 3 bases and J 4 bases; nucleotides not matched to a gene: 2. In nucleotides, the CDR3 is TGTGCCAGCAGTGAGAAGCGGGGGTACGAGCAGTACTTC. It specifies CASSEKRGYEQYF. The full variable domain, completed using reference TRBV2 and TRBJ2-7, is EPEVTQTPSHQVTQMGQEVILRCVPISNHLYFYWYRQILGQKVEFLVSFYNNEISEKSEIFDDQFSVERPDGSNFTLKIRSTKLEDSAMYFCASSEKRGYEQYFGPGTRLTVT.

V is TRBV19 and J is TRBJ2-2, with D maybe TRBD1 (6 bases). The CDR3 consists of 15 residues. Looked up from germline, CDR1 is LNHDA and CDR2 is SQIVND (reference sequence). The V and J ends lost 5 bases and 3 bases respectively, with 13 bases between them. DNA of the CDR3: TGTGCCAGTAGTTCACGGGACACGTACACCGGGGAGCTGTTTTTT. It translates to CASSSRDTYTGELFF.

This chain joins TRBV6-4 and TRBJ2-1; a possible D gene is TRBD2 (7 bases). The germline gives CDR1 MRHNA, CDR2 SNTAGT. The V and J ends lost 5 bases and 13 bases respectively, with 18 bases between them. The CDR3 is 13 amino acids. The CDR3 sequence is CASSYRAWGGQFF. The CDR3, as DNA: TGTGCCAGCAGTTACCGGGCTTGGGGGGGCCAGTTCTTC.

CDR3: CASSQEALNSYEQYF. The CDR3, as DNA: TGTGCCAGCAGCCAAGAGGCCTTAAACTCCTACGAGCAGTACTTC. V and J are TRBV4-2 and TRBJ2-7, with D uncertain. The V end lost 0 bases, the J end lost 0 bases, and 9 bases lay between the germline ends. The V gene's germline CDR1 is LGHNA and CDR2 YNFKEQ. The CDR3 is 15 residues long.

This chain joins TRBV6-1 and TRBJ1-3, with D perhaps matching TRBD1 (6 bases). Trimming cost V 6 bases and J 0 bases, with 21 bases left between them. CDR1 MNHNS and CDR2 SASEGT come from the germline V gene. The CDR3 spans 18 residues. CDR3 bases: TGTGCCAGCAGAGAACTCCGGGACACAAGAAGCTCTGGAAACACCATATATTTT. Amino acids: CASRELRDTRSSGNTIYF.

The chain is built from TRBV2 and TRBJ2-6; D is possibly TRBD1 (6 bases). The germline V and J ends were trimmed by 5 bases and 0 bases, with 14 bases remaining between them. Germline CDR1 reads SNHLY; CDR2 reads FYNNEI. The CDR3 is made up of 17 amino acids. The DNA of the CDR3 is TGTGCCAGCAGTCCCACGGGACACTTCTCTGGGGCCAACGTCCTGACTTTC. It encodes CASSPTGHFSGANVLTF. Full variable domain (remainder filled in from reference TRBV2 and TRBJ2-6): EPEVTQTPSHQVTQMGQEVILRCVPISNHLYFYWYRQILGQKVEFLVSFYNNEISEKSEIFDDQFSVERPDGSNFTLKIRSTKLEDSAMYFCASSPTGHFSGANVLTFGAGSRLTVL.

This rearrangement joins TRBV11-2 to TRBJ2-5, with 14 bases fitting TRBD2. With V trimmed by 6 bases and J by 4 bases, 10 bases remained unmatched. Germline-derived CDR1 and CDR2 are SGHAT and FQNNGV. The CDR3 is 17 residues long. Written as DNA, the CDR3 is TGTGCCAGCAGTTGGACTAGCGGGGGGAATTTCCGAGAGACCCAGTACTTC. Its protein is CASSWTSGGNFRETQYF.

The chain employs TRBV4-1 and TRBJ1-1; unclear D gene. Germline CDR1 MGHRA, CDR2 YSYEKL. The CDR3 is 15 residues long. V was clipped by 0 bases and J by 3 bases, with 11 bases between them. The CDR3 bases are TGCGCCAGCAGCCAAGAAAACAGCGGATACACTGAAGCTTTCTTT. As protein: CASSQENSGYTEAFF.

The V call is TRBV21-1, the J call TRBJ1-1. TRBV21-1 is a recognized pseudogene. The CDR3 contains 14 residues. The CDR3 reads CASSKAFGNTEAFF. The CDR3 DNA is TGTGCCAGCAGCAAAGCATTCGGGAACACTGAAGCTTTCTTT.

The genes are TRBV6-6 and TRBJ1-5, with D hard to call. The germline gives CDR1 MNHNY, CDR2 SVGAGI (reference sequence). Deletions cut 10 bases from V and 0 bases from J, with 13 bases between. This CDR3 is 14 amino acids long. DNA of the CDR3: TGTGCCACCGAAGGAGGTTATAGCAATCAGCCCCAGCATTTT. It is translated as CATEGGYSNQPQHF.

This sequence joins TRBV2 and TRBJ2-1; D is perhaps TRBD1 (6 bases). Germline values: CDR1 SNHLY, CDR2 FYNNEI. Trimming removed 4 bases from V and 10 bases from J, with 11 bases in between. This CDR3 is built from 12 residues. CDR3 sequence reads: CASSGQGSEQFF. Here the CDR3 DNA reads TGTGCCAGCAGTGGTCAGGGGTCCGAGCAGTTCTTC.

V is TRBV2 and J is TRBJ2-2, with D perhaps TRBD2 (6 bases). The germline V gene has CDR1 SNHLY and CDR2 FYNNEI. V was pared by 6 bases and J by 5 bases, with 13 bases between. The CDR3 is made up of 14 amino acids. CDR3 bases: TGTGCCAGCAGGACGCCGGGGGAGACCGGGGAGCTGTTTTTT. Translated: CASRTPGETGELFF.

The genes are TRBV19 and TRBJ1-1; D gene unclear. The CDR3 sequence is 16 residues long. V dropped 9 bases and J dropped 1 base, with 21 bases sitting between them. Looked up from germline, CDR1 is LNHDA and CDR2 is SQIVND (reference sequence). CDR3 residues: CASLPEGHRSNTEAFF. Here the CDR3 DNA reads TGTGCCAGCCTACCGGAGGGCCACCGATCGAACACTGAAGCTTTCTTT.

V and J are TRBV19 and TRBJ1-2; no firm D call. The CDR3 extends over 16 amino acids. The V end was cut by 0 bases, the J end by 4 bases, with 15 bases between. The germline gives CDR1 LNHDA, CDR2 SQIVND (reference sequence). CDR3 residues: CASSIDGNRGIYGYTF. The CDR3 nucleotides are TGTGCCAGTAGTATAGATGGAAACCGAGGCATCTATGGCTACACCTTC.

The V call is TRBV4-2, the J call TRBJ1-2; D unresolved. The germline CDR1 and CDR2 sequences are LGHNA and YNFKEQ. The CDR3 runs to 12 residues. V dropped 3 bases and J dropped 2 bases, with 4 bases sitting between them. The CDR3 is CASSHENYGYTF. The DNA for the CDR3 is TGTGCCAGCAGCCATGAGAACTATGGCTACACCTTC.

This clone was seen only once. The genes are TRBV3-1 (or the pseudogene TRBV3-2) and TRBJ2-7, with 10 nucleotides matching TRBD2. The CDR3 length is 17 residues. J was trimmed by 5 bases and V by 0 bases; bases with no gene match: 10. Per the germline V gene, CDR1 is LGHDT and CDR2 is YNNKEL (reference sequence). DNA for the CDR3: TGTGCCAGCAGCCAAGATTGGGTAACCACTAGCGGGAACGAGCAGTACTTC. Its protein product is CASSQDWVTTSGNEQYF.

The chain carries TRBV12-3 or TRBV12-4 and TRBJ1-4; D is perhaps TRBD1 (6 bases). CDR3 length equals 13 residues. Trimming took 2 bases from V and 7 from J, leaving 8 bases between them. This CDR3 reads CASSLRGGEKLFF. The CDR3 nucleotides read TGTGCCAGCAGTTTAAGGGGGGGTGAAAAACTGTTTTTT.

V usage is TRBV10-2 and J usage is TRBJ1-6, with D possibly being TRBD1 (5 bases). The germline V and J ends were trimmed by 4 bases and 7 bases, with 8 bases remaining between them. The CDR3 is 13 amino acids. Germline CDR1 WSHSY, CDR2 SAAADI. The CDR3 region has the DNA TGCGCCAGCAGTGGACAGCTCAATTCACCCCTCCACTTT. It translates to CASSGQLNSPLHF.

This chain links TRBV20-1 with TRBJ2-5; TRBD1 might be the D (6 bases). V lost 3 bases to trimming and J lost 5 bases, with 16 bases between them. Germline lookup yields CDR1 DFQATT and CDR2 SNEGSKA (reference sequence). The length of the CDR3 is 14 residues. This chain's CDR3 is CSASFRGSGETQYF. Here the CDR3 DNA reads TGCAGTGCTAGTTTTAGGGGGTCGGGGGAGACCCAGTACTTC.